The next 16 T cell receptor beta chains were all read from a single sample in a study of tumor-infiltrating lymphocytes in primary liver carcinoma. Synthesis of TCR beta cDNA was carried out from about 500 ng total RNA with a constant-region primer. Libraries of TCR beta came from three nested multiplex PCR rounds with slightly modified ARM-PCR. Both of the initial two PCR rounds ran for roughly 11 cycles and employed TRBV1-TRBV30 forward primers alongside a C-beta reverse primer. TCRdb independently ran MiXCR on the multiplex PCR reads; one entry per CDR3 protein. In the table there are 50,000 to 70,000 distinct CDR3 sequences, 60% to 85% of which are singletons. From about 19-30 mg of unsorted bulk tissue, DNA and RNA were co-extracted together. The specimen was liver tumor tissue from sampling region 2. The sample's subset: tumor region T2, inferior pole. These receptor sequences come from a man aged 35 to 55 with primary liver carcinoma and hepatitis B virus infection.

With respect to this clonotype: One junction end disagrees with the germline gene, perhaps due to a read error. The chain has TRBV14 and TRBJ2-1; 8 nucleotides align to TRBD1. The CDR3 sequence is 16 residues long. CDR1 SGHDN and CDR2 FVKESK come from the germline V gene. In DNA, the CDR3 is TGTGCCAGCAGGCAAGATTTCGGACAGGGTTACATTGAGCAGTTCTTC. Translation: CASRQDFGQGYIEQFF.

This clonotype was counted only a few times. The germline gene is not matched at one end of the junction; a read error may be the cause. The CDR3 sequence: CASSLLTGSQGTQYF. The CDR3 region has the DNA TGTGCCAGCAGCTTACTCACAGGGAGCCAAGGGACCCAGTACTTC. The rearrangement uses TRBV7-9 and TRBJ2-5, with D tentatively TRBD1 (6 bases). This CDR3 is built from 15 residues. CDR1 SEHNR and CDR2 FQNEAQ come from the germline V gene (reference sequence).

The chain recombines TRBV29-1 with TRBJ2-3; 8 nucleotides align to TRBD1. The CDR3 loop spans 18 amino acids. The V segment lost 3 bases and the J segment 2 bases; nucleotides outside the gene matches: 16. Germline CDR1 reads SQVTM; CDR2 reads ANQGSEA. The CDR3 DNA is TGCAGCGTTGAGGAACAGGGGGTGGTCCACCATTCCACAGATACGCAGTATTTT. It codes for CSVEEQGVVHHSTDTQYF.

The chain employs TRBV11-2 and TRBJ2-3; 7 bases align to TRBD2. Trimming at V came to 4 bases and at J to 2 bases, leaving 3 bases not matched to a gene. The CDR3 extends over 14 amino acids. Germline V lookup: CDR1 SGHAT, CDR2 FQNNGV. CDR3 sequence reads: CASSSAGVTDTQYF. The CDR3 coding sequence is TGTGCCAGCAGCTCGGCGGGAGTCACAGATACGCAGTATTTT.

In the case of this clonotype: The CDR3 does not close with the conserved phenylalanine or tryptophan, likely indicating a read error. The DNA is left out, because the CDR3 cannot be placed on it with certainty; the CDR3 is given as TCRdb lists it. The genes are TRBV11-3 and TRBJ1-1; TRBD1 reflects the table's D call only, with no check against the DNA. Germline values: CDR1 SGHNT, CDR2 YENEEA. Ends included, the CDR3 has 13 residues. The CDR3 is CASTLAGGAEALY.

In regard to this clonotype: Compared with germline, one end of the junction differs, possibly owing to a read error. V is TRBV2 and J is TRBJ2-7; D perhaps matches TRBD1 (6 bases). This CDR3 contains 15 residues. Germline V gene data show CDR1 as SNHLY and CDR2 as FYNNEI. The CDR3 sequence is CATSVNRAVSYEQYF. In nucleotides, the CDR3 is TGTGCCACCAGTGTGAACAGGGCGGTCTCCTACGAGCAATACTTC.

Only a few counts were recorded for this clonotype. A much bigger clone sits one base away, suggesting this may be a read error. The genes are TRBV13 and TRBJ2-2, with unresolved D. The CDR3 loop spans 13 amino acids. The germline V gene has CDR1 PRHDT and CDR2 FYEKMQ (reference sequence). The CDR3 is CASGLENTGELFF. Here the CDR3 DNA reads TGTGCCAGCGGCTTGGAGAACACCGGGGAGCTGTTTTTT.

On this clonotype: The conserved closing phenylalanine or tryptophan is absent in this CDR3, likely reflecting a read error. The rearrangement joins TRBV11-2 to TRBJ2-1; 8 nucleotides agree with TRBD2. Germline V gives CDR1 SGHAT, CDR2 FQNNGV. The CDR3 has 17 amino acids. The CDR3 nucleotides read TGTGCCAGCAGCTTAGATAGGGGCGGGAGGTTCTACAGTGAGCAGTTCTCC. Its translation: CASSLDRGGRFYSEQFS.

By frequency in the sample, this clonotype is medium-sized (0.01 to 0.1%). V gene TRBV29-1 combines with J gene TRBJ2-7; D is perhaps TRBD1 (6 bases). V was clipped by 6 bases and J by 0 bases, with 12 bases between them. The CDR3 is 13 residues long. Germline loops: CDR1 SQVTM, CDR2 ANQGSEA. CDR3 amino acids: CSVNLQGSYEQYF. In nucleotides, the CDR3 is TGCAGCGTGAACTTACAGGGCTCCTACGAGCAGTACTTC.

This rearrangement joins TRBV11-1 to TRBJ2-5, with a weak D call TRBD1 (6 bases). Germline V gene sequence: CDR1 SGHAT, CDR2 FQDESV (reference sequence). This CDR3 contains 14 residues. The V gene lost 5 bases and the J gene lost 5 bases, with 15 bases spanning the gap. CDR3 DNA sequence: TGTGCCAGCAGCGGACAGTTGGAGTTGGAGACCCAGTACTTC. Protein: CASSGQLELETQYF.

With respect to this clonotype: Compared with germline, one end of the junction differs, possibly owing to a read error. The V gene is TRBV11-2, the J gene TRBJ2-1; D possibly corresponds to TRBD1 (5 bases). CDR3 length: 15 amino acids. Germline V gene lookup returns CDR1 SGHAT and CDR2 FQNNGV. The CDR3 region is CASSGAASSYNEHFF. The CDR3 region has the DNA TGTGCCAGCAGCGGGGCGGCCAGCTCCTACAATGAGCACTTCTTC.

Details on this clonotype: The junction departs from the called germline gene at one end, perhaps through a read error. The V call is TRBV5-5, the J call TRBJ2-3, with D tentatively TRBD2 (6 bases). Germline V gene data show CDR1 as SGHKS and CDR2 as YYEKEE (reference sequence). The CDR3 is 14 residues long. CDR3 region: CARSLGTYTDTQYF. CDR3 nucleotide sequence: TGTGCCAGAAGCTTGGGGACTTACACAGATACGCAGTACTTT.

V is TRBV5-5 and J is TRBJ2-3, with D unresolved. Per the germline V gene, CDR1 is SGHKS and CDR2 is YYEKEE (reference sequence). Trimming cost V 2 bases and J 2 bases, with 12 bases left between them. The CDR3 has 15 amino acids. CDR3 protein: CASSFEGLPTDTQYF. CDR3 DNA sequence: TGTGCCAGCAGCTTCGAAGGGCTACCCACAGATACGCAGTATTTT.

A note on this clonotype: One junction end does not reproduce the germline sequence, and a read error may be involved. The chain links TRBV4-2 to TRBJ2-3; D is perhaps TRBD1 or TRBD2 (6 bases each). Germline V lookup: CDR1 LGHNA, CDR2 YNFKEQ. This CDR3 is built from 16 residues. CDR3 amino acids: CASSREGGRYTDMQYF. CDR3 nucleotides: TGTGCCAGCAGCCGGGAAGGGGGGAGGTACACAGATATGCAGTATTTT.

This chain's CDR3 is CASSPRTGVSKNIQYF. The CDR3 DNA sequence: TGTGCCAGCTCACCTCGGACAGGGGTTTCCAAAAACATTCAGTACTTC. The chain combines TRBV18 with TRBJ2-4; 9 bases are a match to TRBD1. This CDR3 has 16 residues. The germline V gene encodes CDR1 KGHSH and CDR2 LQKENI. Germline trimming cut 3 bases from V and 2 bases from J; bases unmatched to any gene: 5.

In this sample, this clonotype turned up many times. For the CDR3, the DNA is TGTGCCAGCACCCCCGGACTTAAAGAGACCCAGTACTTC. Its translation is CASTPGLKETQYF. The J gene is TRBJ2-5, the V gene TRBV5-6; maybe TRBD2 (5 bases). Trimming left V 6 bases short and J 3 bases short, with 12 bases between. This CDR3 contains 13 residues. Per the germline V gene, CDR1 is SGHDT and CDR2 is YYEEEE.